The rows below give T cell receptor beta chains drawn from one sample of a study of glioma-infiltrating T cells after dendritic cell vaccination. The table came from immunoSEQ multiplex PCR; TCRdb's copy has only in-frame clones and leaves some out. The sample carries 80,000 to 100,000 clones, approximately 80% recorded once. The starting material was blood, obtained before dendritic cell vaccination. The receptors were gathered from a human donor with glioblastoma. The CDR3 runs from the conserved cysteine through the conserved F or W. The D gene is left open where the match is weak.

.,TRBJ2-2,TRBV19,CASSQGDRNTGELFF
.,TRBJ1-1,TRBV28,CASNPGGIAFF
.,TRBJ1-2,TRBV9,CASSANYGYTF
TRBD2,TRBJ2-3,TRBV6-5,CASSYSGGGAADTQYF
.,TRBJ1-2,TRBV5-1,CASRDLQGTGYTF
TRBD1,TRBJ1-2,TRBV5-6,CASRRTGGHGYTF
.,TRBJ2-3,TRBV7-8,CASSLVDGSTDTQYF
.,TRBJ1-1,TRBV2,CASSGQKNTEAFF
.,TRBJ1-3,TRBV28,CASSLAPGLTGNTIYF
.,TRBJ1-1,TRBV19,CASTGLLRTEAFF
.,TRBJ2-1,TRBV2,CASSEALVGDYNEQFF
TRBD2,TRBJ2-3,TRBV4-2,CASSQGTSGYTDTQYF
.,TRBJ1-4,TRBV6-1,CASTEGPTNEKLFF
.,TRBJ1-1,TRBV10-3,CAISAGLLNTEAFF
.,TRBJ1-5,TRBV11-2,CASSLDGSSNQPQHF
.,TRBJ1-1,TRBV15,CATSRDRPGILMNTEAFF
.,TRBJ1-4,TRBV5-1,CASSFGRGENEKLFF
TRBD1,TRBJ2-5,TRBV7-6,CASSAGTGIQETQYF
.,TRBJ1-1,TRBV28,CASSFDSVNTEAFF
TRBD1,TRBJ2-1,TRBV10-2,CASSELTGLGDEQFF
.,TRBJ2-2,TRBV5-8,CASSLMGLITGELFF
TRBD1,TRBJ2-3,TRBV11-3,CASSYGQGEDTQYF
.,TRBJ2-7,TRBV19,CASSREDFTYEQYF
.,TRBJ2-3,TRBV5-1,CASALQADTQYF
TRBD2,TRBJ2-1,TRBV7-6,CASSSVIAGVNEQFF
TRBD1,TRBJ1-5,TRBV11-2,CASSSQSMRTGVHQPQHF
.,TRBJ2-7,TRBV6-1,CASSEARGQYEQYF
TRBD1,TRBJ1-2,TRBV6-1,CASKLGQRTYGCTF
.,TRBJ1-2,TRBV4-2,CASSLQGGGYGYTF
.,TRBJ1-2,TRBV27,CASSKRTMESGYTF
.,TRBJ1-2,TRBV5-1,CASSLQGPYGYTF
TRBD2,TRBJ2-3,TRBV5-4,CASRTSGGAQYF
TRBD1,TRBJ2-7,TRBV27,CASSIVGQGRYEQYF
TRBD2,TRBJ2-3,TRBV5-1,CASSLDRGGDTDTQYF
TRBD1,TRBJ2-3,TRBV4-2,CASSQDKGTGVDTQYF
.,TRBJ2-3,TRBV29-1,CSVDYADTQYF